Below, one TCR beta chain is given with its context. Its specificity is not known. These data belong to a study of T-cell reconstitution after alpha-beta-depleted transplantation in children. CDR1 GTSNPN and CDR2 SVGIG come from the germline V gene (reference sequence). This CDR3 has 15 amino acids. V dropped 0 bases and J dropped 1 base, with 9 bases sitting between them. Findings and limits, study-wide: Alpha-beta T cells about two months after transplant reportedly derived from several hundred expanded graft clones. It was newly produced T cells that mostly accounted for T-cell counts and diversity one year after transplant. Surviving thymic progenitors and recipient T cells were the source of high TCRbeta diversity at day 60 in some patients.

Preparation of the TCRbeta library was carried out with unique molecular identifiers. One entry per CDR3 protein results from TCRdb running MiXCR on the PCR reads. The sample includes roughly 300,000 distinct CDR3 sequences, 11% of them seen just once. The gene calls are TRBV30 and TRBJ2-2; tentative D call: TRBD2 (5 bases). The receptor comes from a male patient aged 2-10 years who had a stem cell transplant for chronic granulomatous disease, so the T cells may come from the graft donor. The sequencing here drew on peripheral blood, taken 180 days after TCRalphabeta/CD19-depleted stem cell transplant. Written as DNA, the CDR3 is TGTGCCTGGAGTGTACACGGGAAGAACACCGGGGAGCTGTTTTTT. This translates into CAWSVHGKNTGELFF.